The 25 T cell receptor beta chains below were found in one sample sequenced in a study of tumor-infiltrating lymphocytes in primary liver carcinoma. cDNA specific to TCR beta was made from 500 ng of total RNA, with a constant-region primer employed for priming. Three nested multiplex PCR rounds, a slightly modified ARM-PCR, produced the libraries for TCR beta. TRBV1-TRBV30 forward primers and a C-beta reverse primer were used in the first two PCR rounds, which each ran for 9 to 10 cycles. Each CDR3 protein is one row after TCRdb ran MiXCR on the multiplex PCR reads. The sample yields some 180,000 distinct CDR3 sequences, about 60% seen once. The researchers obtained blood RNA from unsorted whole blood and also extracted germline DNA. The sample was peripheral blood. These receptor sequences come from a man in his forties with primary liver carcinoma and hepatitis B virus infection.

The chain combines TRBV5-5 with TRBJ2-7, with 7 bases fitting TRBD1. Germline loops: CDR1 SGHKS, CDR2 YYEKEE (reference sequence). Losses at the gene ends were 5 bases for V and 4 bases for J; bases not matched to a gene: 9. This CDR3 contains 14 residues. This chain's CDR3 is CASRITGVAYEQYF. The CDR3 coding sequence is TGTGCCAGCAGGATAACAGGGGTGGCTTACGAGCAGTACTTC.

On this clonotype: The junction departs from the called germline gene at one end, perhaps through a read error. The V and J genes are TRBV11-2 and TRBJ2-7; a possible D gene is TRBD1 (5 bases). This CDR3 comprises 14 residues. Germline CDR1 SGHAT, CDR2 FQNNGV. CDR3 region: CASSITDGAYEQHF. CDR3 in DNA: TGTGCCAGCAGCATAACCGATGGGGCCTACGAGCAGCACTTC.

This sequence joins TRBV6-1 and TRBJ1-3, with D possibly matching TRBD1 (5 bases). The CDR3 runs to 16 residues. The germline gives CDR1 MNHNS, CDR2 SASEGT. Trimming took 6 bases from V and 0 from J, leaving 15 bases between them. The CDR3 region is CASRAGTLNSGNTIYF. The DNA of the CDR3 is TGTGCCAGCAGAGCCGGGACGCTGAACTCTGGAAACACCATATATTTT.

The chain combines TRBV6-1 with TRBJ2-5; possibly TRBD1 or TRBD2 for D (5 bases each). In germline, CDR1 is MNHNS, CDR2 SASEGT. The length of the CDR3 is 13 residues. V shed 10 bases and J shed 1 base, with 13 bases lying between them. CDR3 sequence reads: CANFWDGQETQYF. CDR3 nucleotides: TGTGCCAACTTCTGGGACGGCCAAGAGACCCAGTACTTC.

This clonotype was counted between two and nine times. The J gene is TRBJ2-7, the V gene TRBV6-5; D tentatively reads TRBD1 or TRBD2 (5 bases each). The CDR3 sequence is 11 residues long. Germline-derived CDR1 and CDR2 are MNHEY and SVGAGI. Trimming left V 2 bases short and J 10 bases short, with 9 bases between. CDR3 loop: CASSYPGAQYF. CDR3 nucleotides: TGTGCCAGCAGTTACCCCGGGGCTCAGTACTTC.

V and J are TRBV11-2 and TRBJ2-1, with D hard to call. CDR3 length: 14 residues. Trimming cost V 3 bases and J 10 bases, with 16 bases left between them. Germline V lookup: CDR1 SGHAT, CDR2 FQNNGV. CDR3: CASSFGLGRSEQFF. CDR3 nucleotide sequence: TGTGCCAGCAGCTTTGGCCTAGGAAGGAGCGAGCAGTTCTTC. Full variable domain (outside the CDR3, taken from reference TRBV11-2 and TRBJ2-1): EAGVAQSPRYKIIEKRQSVAFWCNPISGHATLYWYQQILGQGPKLLIQFQNNGVVDDSQLPKDRFSAERLKGVDSTLKIQPAKLEDSAVYLCASSFGLGRSEQFFGPGTRLTVL.

The sample holds many counts of this clonotype. The rearrangement joins TRBV29-1 to TRBJ2-1; 8 bases align to TRBD2. CDR3 size: 13 residues. CDR1 SQVTM and CDR2 ANQGSEA come from the germline V gene. Trimming cost V 6 bases and J 4 bases; bases outside gene matches: 5. CDR3 sequence: CSVPGLGYNEQFF. The CDR3 nucleotides are TGCAGCGTGCCGGGACTAGGTTACAATGAGCAGTTCTTC.

The chain links TRBV11-1 to TRBJ2-1; 7 nucleotides agree with TRBD1. Germline CDR1 SGHAT, CDR2 FQDESV (reference sequence). The CDR3 contains 15 residues. With V trimmed by 9 bases and J by 6 bases, 14 bases remained unmatched. For the CDR3, the DNA is TGTGCCAGTAGCATCTACCGGACAGGCTGCAATGAGCAGTTCTTC. Its protein is CASSIYRTGCNEQFF.

For this clonotype: A read error may produce the germline difference seen at one junction end. The chain carries TRBV11-2 and TRBJ2-7, with D hard to call. Germline V CDR1 and CDR2: SGHAT, FQNNGV. The CDR3 extends over 15 amino acids. CDR3 sequence: CASSSEYSSSYEQYF. The CDR3 DNA reads TGTGCAAGCAGCTCAGAGTACTCCAGCTCCTACGAACAGTACTTC.

This clonotype was detected only a few times. V usage is TRBV12-3 or TRBV12-4 and J usage is TRBJ1-6; 11 nucleotides agree with TRBD1. This CDR3 is 16 amino acids long. V was pared by 3 bases and J by 9 bases, with 7 bases of the junction left unmatched. The CDR3 reads CASSFLVGQGGSPLHF. The DNA for the CDR3 is TGTGCCAGCAGTTTTCTGGTGGGACAGGGGGGTTCACCCCTCCACTTT.

The chain links TRBV4-1 to TRBJ2-5, with TRBD1 identical over 8 bases. Losses at the gene ends were 11 bases for V and 2 bases for J; bases not matched to a gene: 13. The V gene's germline CDR1 is MGHRA and CDR2 YSYEKL. This CDR3 comprises 15 residues. The CDR3 loop is CARTENTGGQETQYF. The CDR3, as DNA: TGCGCCCGCACCGAGAATACAGGGGGTCAAGAGACCCAGTACTTC.

The chain uses TRBV29-1 and TRBJ2-7, with no clear D. V was pared by 1 base and J by 6 bases, with 10 bases between. The germline V gene has CDR1 SQVTM and CDR2 ANQGSEA. The CDR3 covers 12 residues. The CDR3 DNA reads as TGCAGCGTTGAAGTCTACCCCCGCGAGCAGTACTTC. Its translation: CSVEVYPREQYF.

This clonotype was detected many times. The chain couples TRBV29-1 to TRBJ2-2, with 7 bases identical to TRBD2. Germline loops: CDR1 SQVTM, CDR2 ANQGSEA. The CDR3 has 12 amino acids. The CDR3 loop reads CGGGSNTGELFF. In DNA form, the CDR3 reads TGCGGGGGGGGGTCGAACACCGGGGAGCTGTTTTTT.

On this clonotype itself: A junction boundary mismatches the germline segment, possibly from a read error. The rearrangement links TRBV29-1 to TRBJ2-1; 8 positions agree with TRBD2. The CDR3 totals 16 residues. Germline lookup yields CDR1 SQVTM and CDR2 ANQGSEA. CDR3 nucleotides: TGCAGCGTTGAAGATCTTAATAGCGGGATGTTCGGTGAGCATTTCTTC. This sequence encodes CSVEDLNSGMFGEHFF.

The DNA for the CDR3 is TGTGCCAGCAGCTTGGGTGGCGGCCCCCTTTCCTTCTCTGGGGCCAACGTCCTGACTTTC. It specifies CASSLGGGPLSFSGANVLTF. The J gene is TRBJ2-6, the V gene TRBV5-4; no definite D call. This CDR3 comprises 20 residues. Germline loops: CDR1 SGHNT, CDR2 YYREEE (reference sequence). V was cut by 0 bases and J by 0 bases, with 19 bases left in between.

The V and J genes are TRBV28 and TRBJ2-7, with D perhaps TRBD2 (5 bases). CDR3 length equals 14 residues. Trimming left V 5 bases short and J 4 bases short, with 15 bases between. Germline CDR1 reads MDHEN; CDR2 reads SYDVKM. CDR3 in amino acids: CASSPPGELYEQYF. The CDR3 DNA follows: TGTGCCAGCAGTCCCCCCGGGGAATTATACGAGCAGTACTTC. Complete variable domain (other parts from reference TRBV28 and TRBJ2-7): DVKVTQSSRYLVKRTGEKVFLECVQDMDHENMFWYRQDPGLGLRLIYFSYDVKMKEKGDIPEGYSVSREKKERFSLILESASTNQTSMYLCASSPPGELYEQYFGPGTRLTVT.

This chain links TRBV5-4 with TRBJ2-7, with 7 bases matching TRBD2. The CDR3 length is 15 residues. Trimming removed 0 bases from V and 6 bases from J; junction bases left unmatched: 9. The germline V gene encodes CDR1 SGHNT and CDR2 YYREEE (reference sequence). CDR3: CASSLGGGRYGEQYF. The CDR3 nucleotides are TGTGCCAGCAGCTTGGGGGGCGGGAGATACGGCGAGCAGTACTTC.

As concerns this clonotype: An end of the junction differs from the germline gene, which may be a read error. This chain joins TRBV4-1 and TRBJ1-1, with a tentative D call TRBD1 (6 bases). Looked up from germline, CDR1 is MGHRA and CDR2 is YSYEKL. This CDR3 region has 16 residues. The CDR3 spells CASSPYPQGSDTESFF. The CDR3 nucleotides read TGCGCCAGCAGCCCGTACCCCCAGGGGTCGGACACTGAATCTTTCTTT.

As regards this clonotype: This may be a read error, as it is one base from a much larger clone. This sequence joins TRBV12-3 or TRBV12-4 and TRBJ2-3; 8 nucleotides match TRBD2. This CDR3 is 14 amino acids long. J gave up 5 bases and V 3 bases, and 4 bases lay outside the gene matches. DNA of the CDR3: TGTGCCAGCAGTTTTAACGGGGGGGAAGATACGCAGTATTTT. It translates to CASSFNGGEDTQYF.

The chain links TRBV28 to TRBJ2-1; 7 nucleotides line up with TRBD2. In germline, CDR1 is MDHEN, CDR2 SYDVKM. The CDR3 sequence is 17 residues long. The V segment lost 5 bases and the J segment 4 bases; nucleotides outside the gene matches: 14. The CDR3 nucleotides read TGTGCCAGCAGTGCCCGAGCGGCGGGAGCTTTTTACAATGAGCAGTTCTTC. Translation: CASSARAAGAFYNEQFF.

The chain joins TRBV28 to TRBJ2-1; the match to TRBD2 covers 10 bases. Germline CDR1 MDHEN, CDR2 SYDVKM. The CDR3 is 16 residues long. With 6 bases clipped from V and 9 bases from J, the junction kept 14 bases outside the gene matches. The CDR3: CASSQTSGLPPGEQFF. Written as DNA, the CDR3 is TGTGCCAGCAGCCAGACTAGCGGGTTGCCCCCAGGTGAGCAGTTCTTC.

In regard to this clonotype: One end of the junction is discordant with germline, which a read error may explain. This chain uses TRBV11-2 with TRBJ2-3; D may be TRBD1 (6 bases). Per germline, CDR1 SGHAT and CDR2 FQNNGV. CDR3 size: 14 residues. The CDR3, as DNA: TGTGCCAGCAGTTTAGTCCAGGGGAGAGATACGAAGTATTTT. Protein product: CASSLVQGRDTKYF.

Concerning this clonotype: The CDR3 does not close with the conserved phenylalanine or tryptophan, likely indicating a read error. The DNA is left out, because the CDR3 cannot be placed on it with certainty; the CDR3 is given as TCRdb lists it. The chain combines TRBV4-1 with TRBJ2-7; TRBD1, as called in the table, went unchecked against the DNA. Germline V gives CDR1 MGHRA, CDR2 YSYEKL. Termini included, the CDR3 measures 17 amino acids. CDR3: CASRQVSLGARSCEQYS.

The chain uses TRBV10-3 and TRBJ1-4; D is possibly TRBD1 (5 bases). The CDR3 loop spans 15 amino acids. Germline values: CDR1 ENHRY, CDR2 SYGVKD. V was clipped by 2 bases and J by 8 bases, with 15 bases between them. The CDR3 nucleotides read TGTGCCATCAGTGAGCCGGGGGGTGGAAAAGAAAAACTGTTTTTT. Protein sequence: CAISEPGGGKEKLFF.

As to this clonotype: A read error may account for a junction end that differs from germline. This sequence joins TRBV6-2 or TRBV6-3 and TRBJ2-7; 14 nucleotides match TRBD2. Germline V gene data show CDR1 as MNHEY and CDR2 as SVGEGT. The CDR3 has 16 residues. CDR3 in amino acids: CASRGLAGEDSHEQYF. For the CDR3, the DNA is TGTGCCAGCAGGGGACTAGCGGGAGAGGACTCCCACGAGCAGTACTTC.